A single sample is the source of the 3 T cell receptor beta chains below, sequenced in a study of tumor-infiltrating lymphocytes in primary liver carcinoma. Making TCR beta cDNA involved around 540 ng total RNA and a constant-region primer. Slightly modified ARM-PCR, run as three nested multiplex PCR rounds, produced the TCR beta libraries. Forward primers for TRBV1-TRBV30 and a C-beta reverse primer served the first two PCR rounds, at 10 cycles each. MiXCR, applied by TCRdb to the multiplex PCR reads, yields one record per CDR3 protein. The data contain fewer than 400,000 distinct CDR3 sequences, about 50% of them singletons. Germline DNA was also extracted, and blood RNA derived from unsorted whole blood. The sequencing sample was made of peripheral blood. The receptors here all came from a woman aged 25 to 39 with primary liver carcinoma and hepatitis B virus infection.

This clonotype showed up just a few times. The genes are TRBV5-4 and TRBJ1-4; TRBD1 matches 7 bases. Germline V lookup: CDR1 SGHNT, CDR2 YYREEE (reference sequence). V trimming: 3 bases; J trimming: 5 bases; junction bases outside the gene matches: 10. The CDR3 is 16 amino acids. As DNA, the CDR3 is TGTGCCAGCAGCTCACAGGGGAGGGGTGTGAATGAAAAACTGTTTTTT. As protein: CASSSQGRGVNEKLFF.

The chain combines TRBV18 with TRBJ1-1; D not certain. V was cut by 6 bases and J by 1 base, with 9 bases left in between. The CDR3 length is 13 residues. The V gene's germline CDR1 is KGHSH and CDR2 LQKENI. The CDR3 DNA follows: TGTGCCAGCTCCTCGGACCAGAACACTGAAGCTTTCTTT. Translation: CASSSDQNTEAFF.

The chain employs TRBV12-3 or TRBV12-4 and TRBJ1-6; TRBD1 aligns across 9 bases. Trimming removed 3 bases from V and 7 bases from J; junction bases left unmatched: 7. The CDR3 loop spans 16 amino acids. The CDR3 nucleotides read TGTGCCAGCAGTTTCACCGGGACAGGGCTGAATTCACCCCTCCACTTT. This encodes CASSFTGTGLNSPLHF.